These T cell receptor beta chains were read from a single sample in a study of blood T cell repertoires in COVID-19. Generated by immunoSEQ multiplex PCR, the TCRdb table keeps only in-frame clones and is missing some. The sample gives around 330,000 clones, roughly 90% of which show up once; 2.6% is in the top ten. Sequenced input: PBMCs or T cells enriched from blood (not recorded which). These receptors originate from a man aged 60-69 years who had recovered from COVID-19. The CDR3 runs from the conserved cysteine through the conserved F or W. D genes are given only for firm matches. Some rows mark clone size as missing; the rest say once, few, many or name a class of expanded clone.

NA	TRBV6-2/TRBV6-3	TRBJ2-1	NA	TGTGCCAGCAGTTACTCGAGAACTAGCGAGCAGTTCTTC	CASSYSRTSEQFF
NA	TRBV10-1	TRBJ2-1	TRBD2	TGCGCCAGCAGTGAGGGGGGACTAGCGGGAGGGCCGAAGCAGTTCTTC	CASSEGGLAGGPKQFF
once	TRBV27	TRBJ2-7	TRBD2	TGTGCCAGCAGGGGACTAGCGGGAGACGAGCAGTACTTC	CASRGLAGDEQYF
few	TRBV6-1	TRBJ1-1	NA	TGTGCCAGCAGTGTTTGGAGGGGCGAAGGAATGAACACTGAAGCTTTCTTT	CASSVWRGEGMNTEAFF
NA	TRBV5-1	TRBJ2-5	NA	TGCGCCAGCAGCGCGGCGGGGCTCCAAGAGACCCAGTACTTC	CASSAAGLQETQYF
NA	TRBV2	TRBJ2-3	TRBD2	TGTGCCAGCAGTGAGATTGGGAGGGAGGGCACAGATACGCAGTATTTT	CASSEIGREGTDTQYF
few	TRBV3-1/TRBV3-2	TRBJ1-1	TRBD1	TGTGCCAGCAGCCACCGACAGGGGATCATGAACACTGAAGCTTTCTTT	CASSHRQGIMNTEAFF
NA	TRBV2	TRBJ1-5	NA	TGTGCCAGCAGTGAAGGAGGGCACACGAAGCCCCAGCATTTT	CASSEGGHTKPQHF
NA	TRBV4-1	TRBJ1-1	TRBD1	TGCGCCAGCAGCCTAAGGGGGACAGGGGTATCTGAAGCTTTCTTT	CASSLRGTGVSEAFF
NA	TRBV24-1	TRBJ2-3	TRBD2	TGTGCCACCAGTGATCCGACTAGCGGGAGATCAGATACGCAGTATTTT	CATSDPTSGRSDTQYF
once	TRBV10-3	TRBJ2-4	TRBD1	TGTGCCATCAGCAGGACAGGGGGCTGGGGTCAGTACTTC	CAISRTGGWGQYF
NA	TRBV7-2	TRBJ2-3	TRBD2	TGTGCCAGTGGCGGGACTAGCGGGACAGATACGCAGTATTTT	CASGGTSGTDTQYF
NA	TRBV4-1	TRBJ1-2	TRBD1	TGCGCCAGCAGCCAAGAACAGGGGAGGTATGGCTACACCTTC	CASSQEQGRYGYTF
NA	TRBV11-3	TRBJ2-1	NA	TGTGCCAGCAGCTTAAACGGAGGGGCCGAAAATGAGCAGTTCTTC	CASSLNGGAENEQFF
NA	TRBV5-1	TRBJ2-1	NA	TGCGCCAGCAGCCCTTTTGCGGGGGCGCACAATGAGCAGTTCTTC	CASSPFAGAHNEQFF
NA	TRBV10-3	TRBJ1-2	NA	TGTGCCATCAGTGAACGGGGGGCAGGCTATGGCTACACCTTC	CAISERGAGYGYTF